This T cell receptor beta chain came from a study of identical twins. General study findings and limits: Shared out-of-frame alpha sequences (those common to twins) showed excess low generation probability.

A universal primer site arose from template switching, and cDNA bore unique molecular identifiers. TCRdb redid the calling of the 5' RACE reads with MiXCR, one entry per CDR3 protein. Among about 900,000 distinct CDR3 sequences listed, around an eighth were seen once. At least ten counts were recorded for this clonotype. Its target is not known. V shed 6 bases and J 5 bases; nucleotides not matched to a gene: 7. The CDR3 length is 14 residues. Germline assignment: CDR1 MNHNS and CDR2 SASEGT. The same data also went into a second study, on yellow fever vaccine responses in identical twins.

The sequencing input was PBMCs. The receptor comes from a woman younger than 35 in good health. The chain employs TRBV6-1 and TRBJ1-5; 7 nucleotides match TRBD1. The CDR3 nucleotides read TGTGCCAGCAGCAACCCGGGACAGCATCAGCCCCAGCATTTT. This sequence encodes CASSNPGQHQPQHF.